The sequence of this T cell receptor beta chain was determined in a study of blood T cell repertoires in COVID-19. V lost 1 base and J lost 0, with 8 bases in between. Germline CDR1 and CDR2: SGHRS and YFSETQ. The CDR3 has 15 residues. Original methodology: Reference gene primer amplification gave nucleated cell count estimates. Libraries were prepared by immunoSEQ multiplex PCR; TCRdb keeps only in-frame clonotypes and omits some of them. V and J calls plus clone size are reproduced from that table; the DNA served to infer D and trimming. The sample carries 150,000 to 200,000 clones, about 90% recorded once.

Input material: peripheral blood. This sequence was found in a man in his thirties or forties with COVID-19, enrolled during active disease. The V and J genes are TRBV5-1 and TRBJ2-1; maybe TRBD1 (6 bases). The CDR3 spells CASSLTGSSYNEQFF. DNA for the CDR3: TGCGCCAGCAGCTTGACAGGGAGCTCCTACAATGAGCAGTTCTTC. Full variable domain (rest looked up from reference TRBV5-1 and TRBJ2-1): KAGVTQTPRYLIKTRGQQVTLSCSPISGHRSVSWYQQTPGQGLQFLFEYFSETQRNKGNFPGRFSGRQFSNSRSEMNVSTLELGDSALYLCASSLTGSSYNEQFFGPGTRLTVL.